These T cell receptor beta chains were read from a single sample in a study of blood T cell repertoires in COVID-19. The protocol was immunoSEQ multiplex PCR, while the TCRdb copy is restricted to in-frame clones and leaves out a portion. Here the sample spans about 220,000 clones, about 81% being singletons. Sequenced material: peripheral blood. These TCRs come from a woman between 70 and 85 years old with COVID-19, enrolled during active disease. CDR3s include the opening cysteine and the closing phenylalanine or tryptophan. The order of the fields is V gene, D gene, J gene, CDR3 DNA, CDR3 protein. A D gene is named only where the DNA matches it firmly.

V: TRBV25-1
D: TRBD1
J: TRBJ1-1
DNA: TGTGCCAGCAAACAAACAGGGGACAACACTGAAGCTTTCTTT
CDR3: CASKQTGDNTEAFF

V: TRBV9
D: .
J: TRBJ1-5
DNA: TGTGCCAGCAGCGCGACCTGGGACATTAATCAGCCCCAGCATTTT
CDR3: CASSATWDINQPQHF

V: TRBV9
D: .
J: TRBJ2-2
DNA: TGTGCCAGCAGCTCCGGGACAAGAATTACCACCGGGGAGCTGTTTTTT
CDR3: CASSSGTRITTGELFF

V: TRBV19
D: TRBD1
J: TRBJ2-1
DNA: TGTGCCAGTAGTGGGCAGGGGGCCAATGAGCAGTTCTTC
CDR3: CASSGQGANEQFF

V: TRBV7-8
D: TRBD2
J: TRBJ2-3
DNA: TGTGCCAGCAGCCCCCTCTCTAGCGGGAGGTTTCCAGATACGCAGTATTTT
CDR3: CASSPLSSGRFPDTQYF

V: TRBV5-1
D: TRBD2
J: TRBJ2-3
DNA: TGCGCCAGCAGCTTCCAAGCGGGGCGGAATACGCAGTATTTT
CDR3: CASSFQAGRNTQYF

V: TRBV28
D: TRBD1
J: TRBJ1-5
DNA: TGTGCCAGCAGCCTCGGGGACAGGGTATTCCAGCCCCAGCATTTT
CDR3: CASSLGDRVFQPQHF

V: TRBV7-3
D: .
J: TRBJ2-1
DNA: TGTGCCAGCAGCTTAACGGTGAGGGTCCATGAGCAGTTCTTC
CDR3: CASSLTVRVHEQFF

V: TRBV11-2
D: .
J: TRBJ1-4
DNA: TGTGCCAGCAACGGGGCACCAAGGGGGGGAGGCGAAAAACTGTTTTTT
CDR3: CASNGAPRGGGEKLFF

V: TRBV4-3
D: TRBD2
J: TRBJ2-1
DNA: TGCGCCAGCAGCCAAGAACAGCGGGGGTACAATGAGCAGTTCTTC
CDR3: CASSQEQRGYNEQFF

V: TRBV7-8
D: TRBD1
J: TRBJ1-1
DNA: TGTGCCAGCAGCCCCCGGGACAGGGCCACTGAAGCTTTCTTT
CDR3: CASSPRDRATEAFF

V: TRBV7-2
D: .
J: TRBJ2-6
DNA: TGTGCCAGCAGCTTAGCCCCCGGCTCTGGGGCCAACGTCCTGACTTTC
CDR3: CASSLAPGSGANVLTF

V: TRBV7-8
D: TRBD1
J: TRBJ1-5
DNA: TGTGCCAGCAGCTTCGACAGGGACAATCAGCCCCAGCATTTT
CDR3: CASSFDRDNQPQHF

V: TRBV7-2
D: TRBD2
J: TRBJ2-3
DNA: TGTGCCAGCAGCGGACGGACTAGAAAGTCCGATACGCAGTATTTT
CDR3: CASSGRTRKSDTQYF